A single sample is the source of the 28 T cell receptor beta chains below, sequenced in a study of T cell responses to AZD1222 COVID-19 vaccine. Measured with immunoSEQ multiplex PCR; TCRdb has only the in-frame clones, and not every one. Found here are 150,000 to 160,000 clones, about 89% of them singletons; the top ten hold about 9%. Sequenced material: peripheral blood, taken 28 days after the second AZD1222 dose. The receptor source for this set is an adult who received the AZD1222 COVID-19 vaccine.

The CDR3 is CASSSGVLRSYNSPLHF. The CDR3 region has the DNA TGTGCCAGCAGCTCAGGGGTCCTCAGGTCCTATAATTCACCCCTCCACTTT. The chain employs TRBV7-9 and TRBJ1-6; weak D call: TRBD1 (6 bases). The CDR3 is made up of 17 amino acids. The V and J ends lost 4 bases and 1 base respectively, with 14 bases between them. In germline, CDR1 is SEHNR, CDR2 FQNEAQ (reference sequence).

The V and J genes are TRBV7-2 and TRBJ2-3, with 7 bases aligning to TRBD2. The CDR3 sequence is 15 residues long. V lost 8 bases, J lost 0 bases, and 8 bases stayed unmatched. Germline V gives CDR1 SGHTA, CDR2 FQGNSA. CDR3 residues: CASGIAGVSTDTQYF. The CDR3 DNA sequence: TGTGCCAGCGGTATAGCGGGCGTTAGCACAGATACGCAGTATTTT. The whole variable domain, filled in from reference TRBV7-2 and TRBJ2-3, reads GAGVSQSPSNKVTEKGKDVELRCDPISGHTALYWYRQSLGQGLEFLIYFQGNSAPDKSGLPSDRFSAERTGGSVSTLTIQRTQQEDSAVYLCASGIAGVSTDTQYFGPGTRLTVL.

The gene calls are TRBV7-6 and TRBJ2-6; TRBD2 agrees at 7 bases. V was pared by 4 bases and J by 0 bases, with 12 bases of the junction left unmatched. Germline-derived CDR1 and CDR2 are SGHVS and FNYEAQ. The CDR3 consists of 19 residues. The CDR3 region has the DNA TGTGCCAGCAGCTCCCCGCCGGGGGGTTTGGTCTCTGGGGCCAACGTCCTGACTTTC. Encoded protein: CASSSPPGGLVSGANVLTF. Full variable domain (remainder filled in from reference TRBV7-6 and TRBJ2-6): GAGVSQSPRYKVTKRGQDVALRCDPISGHVSLYWYRQALGQGPEFLTYFNYEAQQDKSGLPNDRFSAERPEGSISTLTIQRTEQRDSAMYRCASSSPPGGLVSGANVLTFGAGSRLTVL.

As for this clone: Within the sample, other DNA sequences also encode this same CDR3. V gene TRBV6-2 or TRBV6-3 combines with J gene TRBJ1-5; D is ambiguous. The CDR3 has 12 amino acids. The germline V and J ends were trimmed by 2 bases and 7 bases, with 6 bases remaining between them. Germline CDR1 MNHEY, CDR2 SVGEGT. The CDR3 reads CASSYVNQPQHF. The DNA of the CDR3 is TGTGCCAGCAGTTACGTCAACCAGCCCCAGCATTTT.

In regard to this clone: The same CDR3 is also encoded by other DNA sequences in this sample. The chain links TRBV28 to TRBJ1-3; D gene uncertain. V dropped 6 bases and J dropped 0 bases, with 3 bases sitting between them. CDR1 and CDR2 (germline): MDHEN, SYDVKM. CDR3 length: 12 residues. The CDR3 loop reads CASRSSGNTIYF. The CDR3 coding sequence is TGTGCCAGCAGAAGCTCTGGAAACACCATATATTTT. Filled out from reference TRBV28 and TRBJ1-3, the complete variable domain reads DVKVTQSSRYLVKRTGEKVFLECVQDMDHENMFWYRQDPGLGLRLIYFSYDVKMKEKGDIPEGYSVSREKKERFSLILESASTNQTSMYLCASRSSGNTIYFGEGSWLTVV.

The genes are TRBV5-1 and TRBJ2-3, with D tentatively TRBD2 (5 bases). Germline V gene data show CDR1 as SGHRS and CDR2 as YFSETQ. V was pared by 2 bases and J by 9 bases, with 22 bases between. CDR3 length equals 16 residues. CDR3 sequence: CASSFPRKLPGMTQYF. CDR3 DNA: TGCGCCAGCAGCTTCCCGCGGAAACTTCCGGGGATGACGCAGTATTTT.

The rearrangement uses TRBV5-1 and TRBJ2-3; no definite D call. The CDR3 is 14 residues long. Trimming cost V 0 bases and J 0 bases, with 5 bases left between them. CDR1 and CDR2 from the germline V gene are SGHRS and YFSETQ. For the CDR3, the DNA is TGCGCCAGCAGCTTGGTACAGAGCACAGATACGCAGTATTTT. Protein: CASSLVQSTDTQYF.

Here the CDR3 reads CASSRADSTGNTIYF. CDR3 coding DNA: TGCGCCAGCAGCCGAGCGGACAGCACTGGAAACACCATATATTTT. The chain employs TRBV4-1 and TRBJ1-3, with a possible D match to TRBD1 (6 bases). This CDR3 region has 15 residues. V dropped 4 bases and J dropped 2 bases, with 12 bases sitting between them. CDR1 and CDR2 (germline): MGHRA, YSYEKL.

V and J are TRBV6-5 and TRBJ2-2; TRBD2 is a possible D gene (6 bases). The CDR3 length is 14 residues. The ends were cut back, 3 bases at V and 7 bases at J, with 12 bases in the middle. Germline lookup yields CDR1 MNHEY and CDR2 SVGAGI. The CDR3 bases are TGTGCCAGCAGTTATAAACGGGAGTTCGGGGAGCTGTTTTTT. This gives the protein CASSYKREFGELFF.

CDR3 in DNA: TGCGCCAGCAGCCAAGGCAGGACAGGGGGGAACGAGCAGTACTTC. This codes for CASSQGRTGGNEQYF. This chain links TRBV4-3 with TRBJ2-7; 10 bases line up with TRBD1. Germline V gives CDR1 LGHNA, CDR2 YSLEER. V gave up 1 base and J gave up 5 bases; unmatched junction bases: 5. The CDR3 covers 15 residues.

This sequence joins TRBV9 and TRBJ2-3, with D possibly matching TRBD1 (5 bases). The CDR3 has 13 residues. Germline lookup yields CDR1 SGDLS and CDR2 YYNGEE. V was shortened by 0 bases and J by 6 bases, with 8 bases between the two germline ends. CDR3 sequence (DNA): TGTGCCAGCAGCGTAGGTCCAGGGGATACGCAGTATTTT. Translation gives CASSVGPGDTQYF.

The rearrangement uses TRBV19 and TRBJ1-2, with D uncertain. The V gene's germline CDR1 is LNHDA and CDR2 SQIVND (reference sequence). The CDR3 length is 16 residues. V shed 6 bases and J shed 0 bases, with 17 bases lying between them. The CDR3 region is CASSRLSGSANYGYTF. The DNA of the CDR3 is TGTGCCAGTAGCCGGCTATCGGGCTCTGCTAACTATGGCTACACCTTC.

The genes are TRBV24-1 and TRBJ2-3; TRBD2 aligns across 12 bases. Trimming at V came to 9 bases and at J to 2 bases, leaving 5 bases not matched to a gene. This CDR3 is built from 15 residues. Germline CDR1 reads KGHDR; CDR2 reads SFDVKD. CDR3 coding DNA: TGTGCCACCCGCGGACTAGCGGGAAACACAGATACGCAGTATTTT. Translated, it gives CATRGLAGNTDTQYF.

The chain carries TRBV7-9 and TRBJ1-2, with no clear D. The germline gives CDR1 SEHNR, CDR2 FQNEAQ (reference sequence). V gave up 2 bases and J gave up 8 bases, with 9 bases separating them. There are 12 residues in the CDR3. CDR3 DNA sequence: TGTGCCAGCAGCTTATCGGAGGCAGGCTACACCTTC. It yields the protein CASSLSEAGYTF.

J is TRBJ1-6 and V is TRBV28; a weak D match, TRBD1 (5 bases). Germline assignment: CDR1 MDHEN and CDR2 SYDVKM. V was cut by 4 bases and J by 5 bases, with 9 bases left in between. CDR3 length: 14 amino acids. The CDR3 region has the DNA TGTGCCAGCAGTTGGGCAGGGAATAATTCACCCCTCCACTTT. This codes for CASSWAGNNSPLHF. Supplemented by reference TRBV28 and TRBJ1-6, the full variable domain reads DVKVTQSSRYLVKRTGEKVFLECVQDMDHENMFWYRQDPGLGLRLIYFSYDVKMKEKGDIPEGYSVSREKKERFSLILESASTNQTSMYLCASSWAGNNSPLHFGNGTRLTVT.

The genes are TRBV29-1 and TRBJ2-3; D remains ambiguous. The V gene lost 8 bases and the J gene lost 8 bases, with 17 bases spanning the gap. CDR3 length equals 12 residues. The germline V gene encodes CDR1 SQVTM and CDR2 ANQGSEA. The CDR3 DNA is TGCAGCCCGGTAGGCAGTTCGGGTACGCAGTATTTT. Protein sequence: CSPVGSSGTQYF.

This chain joins TRBV28 and TRBJ1-5; D might be TRBD1 (6 bases). V gave up 10 bases and J gave up 6 bases, with 16 bases separating them. The CDR3 has 13 residues. The germline V gene encodes CDR1 MDHEN and CDR2 SYDVKM. CDR3 DNA: TGTGCCATCGGGGGGGGCCGCACTCAGCCCCAGCATTTT. It specifies CAIGGGRTQPQHF.

V gene TRBV6-1 combines with J gene TRBJ2-7; a weak D match, TRBD1 (6 bases). Germline loops: CDR1 MNHNS, CDR2 SASEGT. The CDR3 spans 14 residues. The V gene lost 3 bases and the J gene lost 3 bases, with 12 bases spanning the gap. The CDR3 DNA reads TGTGCCAGCAGTGACAGGGGAAGGGGCTACGAGCAGTACTTC. Its protein product is CASSDRGRGYEQYF.

The chain recombines TRBV19 with TRBJ1-1; D remains ambiguous. The germline V gene has CDR1 LNHDA and CDR2 SQIVND (reference sequence). This CDR3 region has 17 residues. V lost 5 bases, J lost 1 base, and 20 bases lay in between. In nucleotides, the CDR3 is TGTGCCAGTAGTCTTAAGGGATCCTCCGAGAGGAACACTGAAGCTTTCTTT. Translation: CASSLKGSSERNTEAFF.

CDR3: CAILAGLANTGELFF. CDR3 nucleotide sequence: TGTGCCATCTTGGCCGGACTAGCGAACACCGGGGAGCTGTTTTTT. The chain carries TRBV10-3 and TRBJ2-2, with TRBD2 matching 7 bases. With V trimmed by 8 bases and J by 0 bases, 6 bases remained unmatched. CDR1 is ENHRY and CDR2 is SYGVKD in the germline V gene. CDR3 length: 15 amino acids.

The chain has TRBV5-4 and TRBJ1-4; 10 nucleotides align to TRBD1. The CDR3 runs to 14 residues. V lost 4 bases, J lost 7 bases, and 4 bases stayed unmatched. Germline loops: CDR1 SGHNT, CDR2 YYREEE (reference sequence). Here the CDR3 DNA reads TGTGCCAGCAGCCGACAGGGGGCAGTTGAAAAACTGTTTTTT. The encoded protein is CASSRQGAVEKLFF. The whole variable domain, remainder taken from reference TRBV5-4 and TRBJ1-4, is ETGVTQSPTHLIKTRGQQVTLRCSSQSGHNTVSWYQQALGQGPQFIFQYYREEENGRGNFPPRFSGLQFPNYSSELNVNALELDDSALYLCASSRQGAVEKLFFGSGTQLSVL.

The chain recombines TRBV19 with TRBJ1-1; D is ambiguous. The CDR3 runs 11 residues. With 10 bases removed from V and 5 bases from J, the gap between germline ends came to 11 bases. The V gene's germline CDR1 is LNHDA and CDR2 SQIVND (reference sequence). The CDR3, as DNA: TGTGCCACGACCCGGGGTACTGAAGCTTTCTTT. This codes for CATTRGTEAFF.

The V gene is TRBV6-5, the J gene TRBJ1-5; D not certain. Germline V gives CDR1 MNHEY, CDR2 SVGAGI. The CDR3 contains 13 residues. Trimming removed 6 bases at V and 5 bases at J, with 11 bases between. The CDR3 spells CASRGQSHQPQHF. CDR3 DNA: TGTGCCAGCAGAGGTCAGTCACATCAGCCCCAGCATTTT.

The chain uses TRBV28 and TRBJ1-1; D gene uncertain. Trimming pared 0 bases from V and 4 bases from J, leaving 12 bases between. Germline loops: CDR1 MDHEN, CDR2 SYDVKM. The CDR3 loop spans 15 amino acids. The CDR3 region has the DNA TGTGCCAGCAGTTTATGGGGATTTGGGAGCACTGAAGCTTTCTTT. This encodes CASSLWGFGSTEAFF. Full variable domain (remainder filled in from reference TRBV28 and TRBJ1-1): DVKVTQSSRYLVKRTGEKVFLECVQDMDHENMFWYRQDPGLGLRLIYFSYDVKMKEKGDIPEGYSVSREKKERFSLILESASTNQTSMYLCASSLWGFGSTEAFFGQGTRLTVV.

The chain recombines TRBV14 with TRBJ1-1; D not resolved. The V and J ends lost 3 bases and 0 bases respectively, with 11 bases between them. Germline loops: CDR1 SGHDN, CDR2 FVKESK. The CDR3 consists of 15 residues. The CDR3 DNA sequence: TGTGCCAGCAGCCAGATGAGGGCCATGAACACTGAAGCTTTCTTT. Amino acid sequence: CASSQMRAMNTEAFF.

The rearrangement links TRBV4-3 to TRBJ1-6; tentatively, D is TRBD1 (6 bases). Deletions cut 0 bases from V and 8 bases from J, with 11 bases between. Germline V gene data show CDR1 as LGHNA and CDR2 as YSLEER. CDR3 size: 15 residues. The CDR3 DNA is TGCGCCAGCAGCCAAGAAGGGGCAGGGGATTCACCCCTCCACTTT. This codes for CASSQEGAGDSPLHF.

The V gene is TRBV7-9, the J gene TRBJ2-7; D is ambiguous. Trimming removed 2 bases at V and 0 bases at J, with 11 bases between. CDR3 size: 15 residues. Germline lookup yields CDR1 SEHNR and CDR2 FQNEAQ (reference sequence). The CDR3 nucleotides are TGTGCCAGCAGCTTACGGGCTTCCAGCTCCTACGAGCAGTACTTC. As protein: CASSLRASSSYEQYF.

The rearrangement uses TRBV9 and TRBJ1-5; tentative D call: TRBD1 (5 bases). The V gene lost 0 bases and the J gene lost 3 bases, with 13 bases spanning the gap. CDR1 is SGDLS, CDR2 YYNGEE, per germline. The CDR3 has 16 residues. The CDR3 nucleotides are TGTGCCAGCAGCGTAGGAATGGGGGGGACCAATCAGCCCCAGCATTTT. It encodes CASSVGMGGTNQPQHF.